A selection of T cell receptor beta chains follows, all from one sample in a study of OX40 agonist ivuxolimab in advanced cancers. Only in-frame clones appear in the TCRdb table, and some are missing; sequencing was by immunoSEQ multiplex PCR. The sample records tens of thousands of clones, less than 90% being singletons. The material was CD4+ or CD8+ T cells sorted from blood, obtained in a trial of the OX40 agonist ivuxolimab. These receptors were collected from an adult with an advanced solid tumor such as melanoma, head and neck, liver or kidney cancer. Each CDR3 is given without its conserved first and last residue.

length	V	CDR3
13	TRBV7-3	ASSPTSGGYNEQF
11	TRBV30	AWRRPGTYEQY
10	TRBV7-8	ASSLVVGEQF
13	TRBV6-6	ASSYSGDSAYEQY
15	TRBV27	ASSFRATGGVNQPQH
11	TRBV15	ATSREALGEAF
14	TRBV30	AWSLGPVQWNQPQH
11	TRBV7-6	ASSLTDTDTQY
17	TRBV21-1	ASSKPRTSSGTGPGELF
8	TRBV19	AIIYYEQY
9	TRBV28	ASSLGSPLH
17	TRBV7-2	ASSLLSGFLGGGTDTQY
11	TRBV6-1	ASSPRSATEAF
13	TRBV28	AIQPAGTLDYEQY
10	TRBV18	ASSLDSYEQY
13	TRBV30	AWSFGLARYNEQF
14	TRBV25-1	ASSEQPGANTGELF
11	TRBV5-4	ASSPGVAGELF
12	TRBV29-1	SVWTGGTSYEQY
13	TRBV19	ASSMGDRDDNEQF
12	TRBV2	ASSGGSITYEQY
13	TRBV18	ASSLDRVQFETQY
12	TRBV18	ASSPTGLDTEAF
12	TRBV30	AWSTGTGNYEQY
10	TRBV7-2	ASTSGAYGYT
12	TRBV10-3	AISESDTSYEQY
13	TRBV7-6	ASSPGTVKTGELF
14	TRBV9	ASSVEGASGADTQY
12	TRBV19	ASAWGQGSNEQF
11	TRBV2	ASSRQGAYEQY
14	TRBV6-5	ASSYSGTGGRETQY
13	TRBV28	ASTFGTSETYEQY